This TCR beta chain came from a study of OX40 agonist ivuxolimab in advanced cancers. Study outcomes and limitations: At doses 0.1 to 3.0 mg/kg, CD4+ and CD8+ clones expanded. The average count of expanded clones was higher among CD8+ T cells than among CD4+.

Germline V gives CDR1 ENHRY, CDR2 SYGVKD. Trimming removed 6 bases from V and 2 bases from J; junction bases left unmatched: 4. CDR3 length equals 14 residues. Concerning this clone itself: Its antigen is currently unknown.

TCRdb keeps only in-frame clones here, not all; method: immunoSEQ multiplex PCR. The sample records about 34,000 clones, 85% to 95% being singletons. The V and J genes are TRBV10-3 and TRBJ2-3, with 8 bases aligning to TRBD1. The TCR originated in an adult with an advanced solid tumor such as melanoma, head and neck, liver or kidney cancer. The input for sequencing was CD4+ or CD8+ T cells sorted from blood, taken in a trial of the OX40 agonist ivuxolimab. This chain's CDR3 is CAISRGQNTDTQYF. The CDR3 DNA reads as TGTGCCATCAGCAGGGGGCAGAACACAGATACGCAGTATTTT.